This is a list of T cell receptor beta chains from one sample in a study of blood T cell repertoires in COVID-19. The data were produced by immunoSEQ multiplex PCR, yet TCRdb's version contains in-frame clones alone and is incomplete. The data contain 150,000 to 200,000 clones, around 87% of them singletons. The sample was peripheral blood. The source is a man aged 35-49 years with active or convalescent COVID-19. CDR3s include the opening cysteine and the closing phenylalanine or tryptophan. A D gene is named only where the DNA matches it firmly. Clone size appears in some rows only: once, few, many, or a class for an expanded clone.

D,J,V,size,CDR3,DNA
-,TRBJ1-6,TRBV6-5,-,CASSTSLQGPLHF,TGTGCCAGCAGTACCAGCCTCCAGGGACCCCTCCACTTT
-,TRBJ2-1,TRBV4-2,-,CASSQDSSAAYNEQFF,TGTGCCAGCAGCCAAGATTCCAGTGCCGCCTACAATGAGCAGTTCTTC
TRBD2,TRBJ2-1,TRBV19,-,CASSTRGGVFNEQFF,TGTGCCAGTAGTACCCGGGGGGGGGTCTTCAATGAGCAGTTCTTC
-,TRBJ2-2,TRBV28,few,CASRKPRTDNTGELFF,TGTGCCAGCAGGAAACCGAGGACAGACAACACCGGGGAGCTGTTTTTT
TRBD1,TRBJ1-1,TRBV6-2/TRBV6-3,-,CASSGTGFVLNTEAFF,TGTGCCAGCAGTGGGACAGGGTTCGTGCTGAACACTGAAGCTTTCTTT
-,TRBJ1-5,TRBV19,few,CASSIRKGSIDQPQHF,TGTGCCAGTAGTATAAGGAAAGGGAGCATCGATCAGCCCCAGCATTTT
-,TRBJ1-4,TRBV5-6,-,CASSTNTGGGLFF,TGTGCCAGCAGCACAAACACCGGGGGAGGGCTGTTTTTT
TRBD2,TRBJ2-3,TRBV3-1/TRBV3-2,-,CASSTGGGRADTQYF,TGTGCCAGCAGCACCGGGGGGGGGCGAGCAGATACGCAGTATTTT
-,TRBJ1-2,TRBV19,-,CASSTDPGFSSGYTF,TGTGCCAGTAGTACCGACCCAGGGTTTTCCTCAGGCTACACCTTC
-,TRBJ2-1,TRBV5-4,-,CASSLNSDYNEQFF,TGTGCCAGCAGCTTGAACAGTGACTACAATGAGCAGTTCTTC
TRBD1,TRBJ2-7,TRBV10-1,-,CASSTGQTSEQYF,TGCGCCAGCAGTACGGGACAGACGAGCGAGCAGTACTTC
-,TRBJ2-7,TRBV5-4,-,CASRPSGYYEQYF,TGTGCCAGCAGGCCTTCGGGGTACTACGAGCAGTACTTC
-,TRBJ2-1,TRBV9,-,CASSVTRRIKNEQFF,TGTGCCAGCAGCGTTACAAGGAGGATAAAGAATGAGCAGTTCTTC
TRBD1,TRBJ2-3,TRBV12-5,once,CASHWGQGAVSTDTQYF,TGTGCTAGTCACTGGGGGCAGGGGGCGGTGTCCACAGATACGCAGTATTTT
TRBD2,TRBJ2-3,TRBV4-1,-,CASSLLWAGTSGEADTQYF,TGCGCCAGCAGCCTCCTTTGGGCCGGGACTAGCGGGGAGGCAGATACGCAGTATTTT
-,TRBJ1-5,TRBV19,-,CASTAQGIGNQPQHF,TGTGCCAGTACGGCTCAGGGCATCGGCAATCAGCCCCAGCATTTT
-,TRBJ1-3,TRBV7-9,-,CASSPHGGAGNTIYF,TGTGCCAGCAGCCCCCATGGGGGGGCTGGAAACACCATATATTTT
-,TRBJ1-2,TRBV19,-,CASSRGTGTSYGYTF,TGTGCCAGTAGTAGGGGAACAGGGACGAGTTATGGCTACACCTTC
-,TRBJ1-1,TRBV7-9,-,CASQREGRTEAFF,TGTGCCAGCCAAAGGGAGGGCCGCACTGAAGCTTTCTTT
-,TRBJ2-7,TRBV14,-,CASSQGSLYEQYF,TGTGCCAGCAGCCAAGGCTCGCTATACGAGCAGTACTTC
-,TRBJ2-7,TRBV4-3,-,CASSQVAGEGDEQYF,TGCGCCAGCAGCCAAGTGGCAGGGGAAGGCGACGAGCAGTACTTC
TRBD1,TRBJ1-3,TRBV11-2,few,CASRSTGVSGNTIYF,TGTGCCAGCAGGAGTACAGGGGTCTCTGGAAACACCATATATTTT
-,TRBJ1-4,TRBV29-1,-,CSVEDITQGGEKLFF,TGCAGCGTTGAAGATATAACACAGGGTGGCGAAAAACTGTTTTTT
-,TRBJ1-3,TRBV15,few,CATSRDNKAGQFSGNTIYF,TGTGCCACCAGCAGAGATAACAAGGCAGGACAGTTCTCTGGAAACACCATATATTTT
TRBD1,TRBJ2-1,TRBV12-3/TRBV12-4,-,CASRMTGTNEQFF,TGTGCCAGCAGGATGACAGGGACGAATGAGCAGTTCTTC
TRBD2,TRBJ2-7,TRBV7-9,-,CASSSTRLAHYEQYF,TGTGCCAGCAGCTCTACCCGACTAGCACACTACGAGCAGTACTTC
TRBD2,TRBJ2-5,TRBV4-2,-,CASSQEGGPLAFRETQYF,TGTGCCAGCAGCCAAGAAGGAGGCCCACTAGCGTTTCGAGAGACCCAGTACTTC
TRBD1,TRBJ1-1,TRBV7-8,-,CASSSVGTGDMNTEAFF,TGTGCCAGCAGCTCTGTAGGGACAGGGGATATGAACACTGAAGCTTTCTTT
TRBD1,TRBJ2-3,TRBV18,once,CASSPLGTASTDTQYF,TGTGCCAGCTCACCCTTGGGGACAGCTAGCACAGATACGCAGTATTTT
-,TRBJ2-7,TRBV3-1/TRBV3-2,-,CASSPLQRGGSYEQYF,TGTGCCAGCAGCCCTCTTCAGAGGGGGGGCTCCTACGAGCAGTACTTC
TRBD1,TRBJ2-2,TRBV25-1,-,CASSLQGTGELFF,TGTGCCAGCAGTTTACAGGGGACCGGGGAGCTGTTTTTT
TRBD1,TRBJ1-4,TRBV6-5,-,CASKIDRAREKLFF,TGTGCCAGCAAAATCGACAGGGCTCGGGAAAAACTGTTTTTT
TRBD2,TRBJ2-2,TRBV4-3,-,CASSLRLAANTGELFF,TGCGCCAGCAGCCTAAGACTAGCGGCGAACACCGGGGAGCTGTTTTTT
TRBD1,TRBJ2-3,TRBV28,-,CASSFATRGLYAQYF,TGTGCCAGCAGTTTTGCAACGAGGGGGCTCTATGCGCAGTATTTT
TRBD1,TRBJ1-2,TRBV10-3,few,CAISESDRAIGYTF,TGTGCCATCAGTGAGTCAGACAGGGCTATTGGCTACACCTTC
-,TRBJ2-3,TRBV10-3,-,CAIKGRATDTQYF,TGTGCCATCAAAGGCAGGGCTACAGATACGCAGTATTTT
TRBD1,TRBJ1-2,TRBV6-5,-,CASSRPPTGDYGYTF,TGTGCCAGCAGTCGTCCACCGACAGGGGATTATGGCTACACCTTC
TRBD1,TRBJ1-5,TRBV18,few,CASSPDRSALLANQPQHF,TGTGCCAGCTCACCGGACAGGAGTGCCCTCTTGGCCAATCAGCCCCAGCATTTT
TRBD1,TRBJ1-5,TRBV30,-,CAWSVRTGVNQPQHF,TGTGCCTGGAGTGTTAGAACAGGGGTCAATCAGCCCCAGCATTTT
-,TRBJ1-1,TRBV5-5,-,CASSWAVRNTEAFF,TGTGCCAGCAGCTGGGCAGTAAGGAACACTGAAGCTTTCTTT
-,TRBJ2-5,TRBV13,-,CASSSAAVETQYF,TGTGCCAGCAGCTCAGCGGCGGTTGAGACCCAGTACTTC
TRBD1,TRBJ1-5,TRBV19,-,CASTQRGRNQPQHF,TGTGCCAGTACCCAAAGGGGGCGCAATCAGCCCCAGCATTTT